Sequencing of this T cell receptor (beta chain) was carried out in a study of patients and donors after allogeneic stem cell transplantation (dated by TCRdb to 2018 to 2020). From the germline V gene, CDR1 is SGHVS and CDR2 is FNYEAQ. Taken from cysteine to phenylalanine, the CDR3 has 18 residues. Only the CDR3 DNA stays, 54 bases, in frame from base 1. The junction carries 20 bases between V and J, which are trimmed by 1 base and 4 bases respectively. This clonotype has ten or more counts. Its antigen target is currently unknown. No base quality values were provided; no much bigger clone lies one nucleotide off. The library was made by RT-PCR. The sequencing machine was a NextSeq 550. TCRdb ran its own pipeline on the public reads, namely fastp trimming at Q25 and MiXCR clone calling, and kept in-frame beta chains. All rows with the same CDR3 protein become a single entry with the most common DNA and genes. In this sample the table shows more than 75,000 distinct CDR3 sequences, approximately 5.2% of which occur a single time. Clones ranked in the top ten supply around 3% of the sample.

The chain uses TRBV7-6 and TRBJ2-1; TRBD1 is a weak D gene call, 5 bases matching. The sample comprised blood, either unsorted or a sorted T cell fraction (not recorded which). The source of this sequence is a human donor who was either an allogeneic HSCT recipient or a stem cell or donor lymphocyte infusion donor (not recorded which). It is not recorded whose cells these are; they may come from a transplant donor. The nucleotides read TGTGCCAGCAGCTTAGACTTGGACACAACGATAAAGTACAATGAGCAGTTCTTC. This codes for CASSLDLDTTIKYNEQFF.